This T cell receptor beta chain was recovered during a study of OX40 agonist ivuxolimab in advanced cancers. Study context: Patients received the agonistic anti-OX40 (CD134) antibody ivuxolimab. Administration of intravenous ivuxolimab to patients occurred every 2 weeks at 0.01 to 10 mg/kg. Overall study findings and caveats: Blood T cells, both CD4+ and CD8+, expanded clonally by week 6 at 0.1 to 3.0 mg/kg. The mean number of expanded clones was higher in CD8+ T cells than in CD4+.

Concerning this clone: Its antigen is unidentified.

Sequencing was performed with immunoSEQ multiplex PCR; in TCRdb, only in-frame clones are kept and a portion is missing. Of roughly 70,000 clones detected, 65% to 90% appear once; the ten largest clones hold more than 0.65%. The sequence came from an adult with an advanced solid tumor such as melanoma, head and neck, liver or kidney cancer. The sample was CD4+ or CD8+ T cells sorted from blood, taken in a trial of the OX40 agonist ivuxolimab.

The CDR3, as DNA: TGCGCCAGCAGCCAAGGTTGGAGAGCGGGAGTATCCTACAATGAGCAGTTCTTC. It codes for CASSQGWRAGVSYNEQFF. The genes are TRBV4-3 and TRBJ2-1; 8 bases align to TRBD2. The V and J ends lost 1 base and 1 base, in that order; junction bases with no gene match: 9. This CDR3 has 18 residues. Germline V gene sequence: CDR1 LGHNA, CDR2 YSLEER.